The 28 T cell receptor beta chains below all came from one sample that was sequenced in a study of blood T cell repertoires in COVID-19. Generated by immunoSEQ multiplex PCR, the TCRdb table keeps only in-frame clones and is missing some. This table has approximately 220,000 clones, 75% to 90% appearing once. Sequencing used PBMCs or T cells enriched from blood (not recorded which). Source of these receptors: a woman aged 40 to 55 with acute COVID-19.

This rearrangement joins TRBV3-1 (or the pseudogene TRBV3-2) to TRBJ1-1; D remains ambiguous. V was cut by 1 base and J by 10 bases, with 16 bases left in between. CDR3 length equals 14 residues. CDR1 and CDR2 from the germline V gene are LGHDT and YNNKEL (reference sequence). CDR3 sequence: CASSQVADLVGAFF. In DNA form, the CDR3 reads TGTGCCAGCAGCCAAGTCGCGGATTTGGTTGGAGCTTTCTTT.

V and J are TRBV15 and TRBJ2-1, with 9 bases lining up with TRBD1. This CDR3 has 16 amino acids. J was trimmed by 5 bases and V by 3 bases; bases with no gene match: 8. Per germline, CDR1 LNHNV and CDR2 YYDKDF (reference sequence). The CDR3 nucleotides are TGTGCCACCAGCAGCCCGGACAGGGGAGTGGACAATGAGCAGTTCTTC. Translation gives CATSSPDRGVDNEQFF. Together with reference TRBV15 and TRBJ2-1, the CDR3 gives the full variable domain: DAMVIQNPRYQVTQFGKPVTLSCSQTLNHNVMYWYQQKSSQAPKLLFHYYDKDFNNEADTPDNFQSRRPNTSFCFLDIRSPGLGDTAMYLCATSSPDRGVDNEQFFGPGTRLTVL.

The chain combines TRBV7-8 with TRBJ1-1, with D perhaps TRBD1 (5 bases). The CDR3 is 14 residues long. V was shortened by 1 base and J by 6 bases, with 12 bases between the two germline ends. The germline V gene has CDR1 SGHVS and CDR2 FQNEAQ. This CDR3 is CASSLGGGEAEAFF. CDR3 DNA sequence: TGTGCCAGCAGCTTAGGTGGGGGGGAAGCTGAAGCTTTCTTT.

This chain uses TRBV5-4 with TRBJ2-1; TRBD1 is a possible D gene (6 bases). This CDR3 region has 13 residues. V lost 7 bases and J lost 6, with 14 bases in between. Germline V lookup: CDR1 SGHNT, CDR2 YYREEE (reference sequence). The CDR3 nucleotides read TGTGCCAGCTTGGACAGAGGAAGCAATGAGCAGTTCTTC. Amino acid sequence: CASLDRGSNEQFF.

This clone was recorded only once. This chain links TRBV4-1 with TRBJ1-1, with a weak D call TRBD1 (6 bases). This CDR3 is built from 13 residues. V shed 11 bases and J shed 3 bases, with 16 bases lying between them. Germline CDR1 reads MGHRA; CDR2 reads YSYEKL. The CDR3 coding sequence is TGCGCCTCGCGGGGGGCAGGGTACACTGAAGCTTTCTTT. This codes for CASRGAGYTEAFF.

CDR3 loop: CASSSQGASTDTQYF. As DNA, the CDR3 is TGTGCCAGTAGTAGTCAGGGTGCTAGCACAGATACGCAGTATTTT. The V call is TRBV19, the J call TRBJ2-3; a weak D match, TRBD1 (5 bases). Germline V lookup: CDR1 LNHDA, CDR2 SQIVND (reference sequence). V lost 4 bases, J lost 0 bases, and 11 bases lay in between. CDR3 size: 15 residues.

On this clone itself: The junction departs from germline at one end; a sequencing error may be responsible. V is TRBV2 and J is TRBJ1-1; TRBD1 agrees at 7 bases. Looked up from germline, CDR1 is SNHLY and CDR2 is FYNNEI. There are 13 residues in the CDR3. The CDR3 sequence is CASSPTGNAEAFF. The CDR3 DNA sequence: TGTGCCAGCAGTCCGACAGGGAACGCTGAAGCTTTCTTT.

CDR3 loop: CASRRQRNTEAFF. CDR3 in DNA: TGTGCCAGCAGGAGACAGAGGAACACTGAAGCTTTCTTT. The J gene is TRBJ1-1, the V gene TRBV27; tentatively, D is TRBD1 (5 bases). Trimming cost V 6 bases and J 1 base, with 9 bases left between them. Per germline, CDR1 MNHEY and CDR2 SMNVEV (reference sequence). The CDR3 runs to 13 residues.

The chain couples TRBV7-2 to TRBJ1-4, with a tentative D call TRBD1 (6 bases). From germline, CDR1 is SGHTA and CDR2 FQGNSA. The V and J ends lost 5 bases and 8 bases respectively, with 21 bases between them. The CDR3 has 16 residues. CDR3 sequence: CASSATQGTGREKLFF. The CDR3 nucleotides are TGTGCCAGCAGCGCAACACAGGGTACCGGAAGAGAAAAACTGTTTTTT.

The V and J genes are TRBV5-1 and TRBJ1-1, with 7 positions matching TRBD1. The CDR3 runs to 16 residues. Germline values: CDR1 SGHRS, CDR2 YFSETQ. The junction had 10 bases not matched to a gene; V was cut back by 4 bases and J by 1 base. The CDR3 is CASSPGQLGGNTEAFF. CDR3 bases: TGCGCCAGCAGCCCGGGACAGCTGGGAGGGAACACTGAAGCTTTCTTT. Based on the CDR3 plus reference TRBV5-1 and TRBJ1-1, the full variable domain is KAGVTQTPRYLIKTRGQQVTLSCSPISGHRSVSWYQQTPGQGLQFLFEYFSETQRNKGNFPGRFSGRQFSNSRSEMNVSTLELGDSALYLCASSPGQLGGNTEAFFGQGTRLTVV.

This rearrangement joins TRBV12-5 to TRBJ2-1, with 11 bases fitting TRBD1. Germline loops: CDR1 LGHNT, CDR2 FRNRAP. Losses at the gene ends were 0 bases for V and 7 bases for J; bases not matched to a gene: 2. The length of the CDR3 is 15 residues. The CDR3 bases are TGTGCTAGTGGTTTGGTGGGACAGGGGGGGAATGAGCAGTTCTTC. It is translated as CASGLVGQGGNEQFF.

The chain joins TRBV19 to TRBJ1-1; D is perhaps TRBD1 (6 bases). Germline CDR1 LNHDA, CDR2 SQIVND (reference sequence). The CDR3 length is 15 residues. Trimming shortened V by 5 bases and J by 0 bases, and 13 bases separated the two germline ends. CDR3: CASSVDRGLNTEAFF. The CDR3 region has the DNA TGTGCCAGTAGTGTGGACAGAGGCCTGAACACTGAAGCTTTCTTT.

The chain joins TRBV12-3 or TRBV12-4 to TRBJ1-2, with D maybe TRBD1 (5 bases). Trimming pared 6 bases from V and 7 bases from J, leaving 9 bases between. The CDR3 has 11 residues. The CDR3 DNA follows: TGTGCCAGCAGCTATAGGGGTGGCTACACCTTC. Its protein product is CASSYRGGYTF.

The chain joins TRBV7-8 to TRBJ1-5, with a weak D call TRBD1 (6 bases). Germline CDR1 SGHVS, CDR2 FQNEAQ. The CDR3 sequence is 18 residues long. Trimming stripped 2 bases from V and 4 bases from J, with 21 bases between. This CDR3 is CASSLRGGLTGRNQPQHF. The CDR3 DNA sequence: TGTGCCAGCAGCTTAAGGGGTGGTTTGACAGGCCGGAATCAGCCCCAGCATTTT.

The chain uses TRBV19 and TRBJ1-2, with D possibly TRBD1 on 5 matching bases. This CDR3 region has 14 residues. Trimming stripped 1 base from V and 4 bases from J, with 10 bases between. CDR1 LNHDA and CDR2 SQIVND come from the germline V gene (reference sequence). The CDR3 sequence is CASSIGGGSYGYTF. CDR3 DNA: TGTGCCAGTAGTATAGGGGGCGGAAGCTATGGCTACACCTTC.

Only one count was recorded for this clone. The gene calls are TRBV10-2 and TRBJ1-6; possibly TRBD1 for D (6 bases). CDR3 length equals 15 residues. Germline CDR1 WSHSY, CDR2 SAAADI. Trimming took off 3 bases at V and 6 bases at J, with 12 bases between the two ends. The CDR3, as DNA: TGCGCCAGCAGTGAAGCGGGGGGGCGTAATTCACCCCTCCACTTT. Residues: CASSEAGGRNSPLHF.

This clone was picked up one time. The chain employs TRBV25-1 and TRBJ1-1; 7 bases are a match to TRBD1. The CDR3 totals 11 residues. The junction had 2 bases not matched to a gene; V was cut back by 7 bases and J by 6 bases. The germline CDR1 and CDR2 sequences are MGHDK and SYGVNS. CDR3 DNA sequence: TGTGCCAGCAACAGGGGCCCTGAAGCTTTCTTT. Its translation: CASNRGPEAFF. The full variable domain, completed using reference TRBV25-1 and TRBJ1-1, is EADIYQTPRYLVIGTGKKITLECSQTMGHDKMYWYQQDPGMELHLIHYSYGVNSTEKGDLSSESTVSRIRTEHFPLTLESARPSHTSQYLCASNRGPEAFFGQGTRLTVV.

J is TRBJ1-2 and V is TRBV29-1; no clear D. The V gene lost 2 bases and the J gene lost 6 bases, with 13 bases spanning the gap. Germline lookup yields CDR1 SQVTM and CDR2 ANQGSEA. The CDR3 runs 13 residues. The DNA of the CDR3 is TGCAGCGTTGAACTCGTGTCGACTCATGGCTACACCTTC. It specifies CSVELVSTHGYTF.

The chain has TRBV30 and TRBJ2-1; 8 bases line up with TRBD2. The CDR3 is 14 residues long. Germline values: CDR1 GTSNPN, CDR2 SVGIG (reference sequence). V lost 5 bases, J lost 6 bases, and 9 bases stayed unmatched. CDR3 coding DNA: TGTGCCTGGTCCTATACTAGCGGTCGCAATGAGCAGTTCTTC. It codes for CAWSYTSGRNEQFF.

The chain carries TRBV12-3 or TRBV12-4 and TRBJ1-2, with TRBD1 as a possible D gene (5 bases). Trimming removed 4 bases at V and 7 bases at J, with 13 bases between. The CDR3 extends over 13 amino acids. This CDR3 is CASSSQGIGGYTF. CDR3 DNA: TGTGCCAGCAGTTCCCAGGGTATAGGTGGCTACACCTTC.

This clone turned up a few times. The CDR3 is CASSPPRYPYNEQFF. In DNA, the CDR3 is TGTGCCAGCAGCCCCCCCCGGTATCCCTACAATGAGCAGTTCTTC. The V gene is TRBV5-4, the J gene TRBJ2-1; D remains ambiguous. The CDR3 has 15 amino acids. With 4 bases removed from V and 2 bases from J, the gap between germline ends came to 13 bases. Per the germline V gene, CDR1 is SGHNT and CDR2 is YYREEE (reference sequence).

The J gene is TRBJ2-2, the V gene TRBV12-5, with 7 bases lining up with TRBD2. V lost 0 bases to trimming and J lost 5 bases; unmatched junction nucleotides: 9. The CDR3 spans 17 residues. Germline V CDR1 and CDR2: LGHNT, FRNRAP. The CDR3: CASGLVSGGWGTGELFF. The CDR3 DNA reads as TGTGCTAGTGGTTTGGTTTCGGGAGGTTGGGGGACCGGGGAGCTGTTTTTT.

The rearrangement links TRBV2 to TRBJ1-1; D gene unclear. Germline values: CDR1 SNHLY, CDR2 FYNNEI. Trimming removed 7 bases at V and 10 bases at J, with 13 bases between. CDR3 length: 11 residues. The CDR3 nucleotides are TGTGCCAGCAACTCGGGAGTTCGAGCTTTCTTT. This sequence encodes CASNSGVRAFF.

The chain carries TRBV11-2 and TRBJ2-2; TRBD1 matches at 8 bases. V shed 5 bases, J shed 9 bases, and the junction held 5 bases outside the gene matches. This CDR3 has 13 residues. Per germline, CDR1 SGHAT and CDR2 FQNNGV. This chain's CDR3 is CASSLDRARELFF. DNA for the CDR3: TGTGCCAGCAGCCTGGACAGGGCCCGGGAGCTGTTTTTT.

The rearrangement uses TRBV11-1 and TRBJ1-1, with 8 bases aligning to TRBD1. CDR1 SGHAT and CDR2 FQDESV come from the germline V gene (reference sequence). V was pared by 10 bases and J by 4 bases, with 8 bases of the junction left unmatched. The CDR3 is 13 residues long. The CDR3 DNA sequence: TGTGCCATACGACAGGGGATGGGCACTGAAGCTTTCTTT. Amino acids: CAIRQGMGTEAFF.

This chain connects TRBV19 to TRBJ1-5, with D tentatively TRBD1 (5 bases). Looked up from germline, CDR1 is LNHDA and CDR2 is SQIVND (reference sequence). Trimming removed 6 bases at V and 3 bases at J, with 12 bases between. CDR3 size: 14 residues. The DNA for the CDR3 is TGTGCCAGTAGCATCCCTGGGGCCAATCAGCCCCAGCATTTT. This translates into CASSIPGANQPQHF.

J is TRBJ2-1 and V is TRBV9, with 13 nucleotides matching TRBD2. V dropped 4 bases and J dropped 5; count of bases not matched to a gene: 3. The CDR3 spans 15 residues. Looked up from germline, CDR1 is SGDLS and CDR2 is YYNGEE. CDR3 sequence reads: CASSYGLAGDNEQFF. In DNA form, the CDR3 reads TGTGCCAGCAGCTACGGACTAGCGGGGGACAATGAGCAGTTCTTC.

The J gene is TRBJ2-1, the V gene TRBV18; D unresolved. The CDR3 length is 14 residues. Germline V CDR1 and CDR2: KGHSH, LQKENI. With 6 bases removed from V and 0 bases from J, the gap between germline ends came to 9 bases. The DNA of the CDR3 is TGTGCCAGCTCGGCGGCTTTCTCCTACAATGAGCAGTTCTTC. Residues: CASSAAFSYNEQFF.